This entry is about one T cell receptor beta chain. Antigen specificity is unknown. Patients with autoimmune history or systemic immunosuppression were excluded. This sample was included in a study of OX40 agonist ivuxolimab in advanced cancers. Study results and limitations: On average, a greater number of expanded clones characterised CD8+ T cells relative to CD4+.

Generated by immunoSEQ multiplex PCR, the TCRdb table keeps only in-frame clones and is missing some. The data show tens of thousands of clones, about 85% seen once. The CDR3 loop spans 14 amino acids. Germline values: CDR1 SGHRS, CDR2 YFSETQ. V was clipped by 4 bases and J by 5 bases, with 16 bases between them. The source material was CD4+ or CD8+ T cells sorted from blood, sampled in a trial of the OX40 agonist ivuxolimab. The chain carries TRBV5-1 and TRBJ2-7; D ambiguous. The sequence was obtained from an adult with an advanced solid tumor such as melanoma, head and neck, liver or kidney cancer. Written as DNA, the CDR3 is TGCGCCAGCAGCCCCGCAAGGCCCCCCGACGAGCAGTACTTC. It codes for CASSPARPPDEQYF.